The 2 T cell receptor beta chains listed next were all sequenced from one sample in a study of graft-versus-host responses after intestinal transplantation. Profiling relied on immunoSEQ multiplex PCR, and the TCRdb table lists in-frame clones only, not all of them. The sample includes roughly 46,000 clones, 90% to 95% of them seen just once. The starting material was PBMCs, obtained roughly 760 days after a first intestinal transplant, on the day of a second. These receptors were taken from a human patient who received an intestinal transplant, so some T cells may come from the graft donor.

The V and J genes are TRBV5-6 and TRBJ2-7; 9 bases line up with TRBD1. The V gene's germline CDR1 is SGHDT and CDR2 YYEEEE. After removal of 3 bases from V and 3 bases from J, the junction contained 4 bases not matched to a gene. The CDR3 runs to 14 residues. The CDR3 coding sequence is TGTGCCAGCAGCTCGGGACAGGGCTACTACGAGCAGTACTTC. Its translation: CASSSGQGYYEQYF.

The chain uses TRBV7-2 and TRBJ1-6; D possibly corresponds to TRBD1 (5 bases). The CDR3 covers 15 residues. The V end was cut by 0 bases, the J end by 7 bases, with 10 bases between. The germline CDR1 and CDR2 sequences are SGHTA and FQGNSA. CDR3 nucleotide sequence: TGTGCCAGCAGCTTAGCGGTGGGGGTGAATTCACCCCTCCACTTT. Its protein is CASSLAVGVNSPLHF.